Shown below are 23 T cell receptor beta chains from a single sample sequenced in a study of blood T cell repertoires in COVID-19. TCRdb keeps only in-frame clones here, not all; method: immunoSEQ multiplex PCR. The repertoire holds fewer than 50,000 clones, with roughly 73% as singletons. The sequencing sample was made of peripheral blood. Receptors were obtained from a man older than 75 with acute or convalescent COVID-19.

The V call is TRBV18, the J call TRBJ1-5; 10 positions agree with TRBD1. Germline CDR1 is KGHSH and CDR2 is LQKENI. The CDR3 runs to 18 residues. J gave up 0 bases and V 6 bases, and 11 bases lay outside the gene matches. CDR3 sequence: CASSPRQGAADSNQPQHF. CDR3 DNA: TGTGCCAGCTCTCCCAGACAGGGGGCCGCCGATAGCAATCAGCCCCAGCATTTT.

This chain joins TRBV15 and TRBJ2-1, with D perhaps matching TRBD2 (5 bases). This CDR3 region has 14 residues. The V and J ends lost 0 bases and 6 bases respectively, with 9 bases between them. Germline CDR1 is LNHNV and CDR2 is YYDKDF (reference sequence). The CDR3 DNA reads TGTGCCACCAGCAGAGATCCTAGCAGCAATGAGCAGTTCTTC. It translates to CATSRDPSSNEQFF.

V and J are TRBV27 and TRBJ1-2; the match to TRBD1 covers 8 bases. The germline CDR1 and CDR2 sequences are MNHEY and SMNVEV (reference sequence). The length of the CDR3 is 16 residues. Trimming took 6 bases from V and 0 from J; bases not matched to a gene: 9. CDR3 bases: TGTGCCAGCAGGCGGACAGGGCCAACCTCTAACTATGGCTACACCTTC. Its translation is CASRRTGPTSNYGYTF.

This clone came up a few times. This chain joins TRBV6-2 or TRBV6-3 and TRBJ2-7; no clear D. The V end lost 3 bases, the J end lost 2 bases, and 11 bases lay between the germline ends. Germline V lookup: CDR1 MNHEY, CDR2 SVGEGT. The length of the CDR3 is 14 residues. The CDR3 DNA is TGTGCCAGCAGTTATGTTGAGGTTCCCTACGAGCAGTACTTC. Protein: CASSYVEVPYEQYF.

CDR3 in amino acids: CASSSKRTIGSDTQYF. Written as DNA, the CDR3 is TGTGCCAGTAGTTCCAAGCGTACTATTGGGTCAGATACGCAGTATTTT. The chain joins TRBV19 to TRBJ2-3; no definite D call. This CDR3 is 16 amino acids long. V was trimmed by 5 bases and J by 4 bases, leaving 19 bases between them. Germline CDR1 reads LNHDA; CDR2 reads SQIVND (reference sequence). The variable domain in full, completed from reference TRBV19 and TRBJ2-3, reads DGGITQSPKYLFRKEGQNVTLSCEQNLNHDAMYWYRQDPGQGLRLIYYSQIVNDFQKGDIAEGYSVSREKKESFPLTVTSAQKNPTAFYLCASSSKRTIGSDTQYFGPGTRLTVL.

The J gene is TRBJ2-1, the V gene TRBV5-8; TRBD1 matches 7 bases. Germline loops: CDR1 SGHTS, CDR2 YDEGEE. The V segment lost 2 bases and the J segment 7 bases; nucleotides outside the gene matches: 6. The CDR3 has 14 residues. The CDR3 here is CASSLQGKRNEQFF. The CDR3 DNA reads as TGTGCCAGCAGCTTACAGGGGAAGCGGAATGAGCAGTTCTTC.

In nucleotides, the CDR3 is TGTGCCAGCAGTCCAATTTCCGGGACAGGAACCTACGAGCAGTACTTC. This sequence encodes CASSPISGTGTYEQYF. V gene TRBV6-6 combines with J gene TRBJ2-7; 8 bases line up with TRBD1. J was trimmed by 2 bases and V by 5 bases; bases with no gene match: 11. In germline, CDR1 is MNHNY, CDR2 SVGAGI (reference sequence). This CDR3 contains 16 residues.

The J gene is TRBJ2-7, the V gene TRBV14; D remains unclear. This CDR3 is 12 amino acids long. Germline lookup yields CDR1 SGHDN and CDR2 FVKESK. Trimming left V 6 bases short and J 0 bases short, with 6 bases between. CDR3 in DNA: TGTGCCAGCAGTCCTTTCTCCTACGAGCAGTACTTC. This encodes CASSPFSYEQYF.

This chain joins TRBV10-2 and TRBJ1-6; TRBD1 matches 9 bases. V trimming: 11 bases; J trimming: 8 bases; junction bases outside the gene matches: 7. The CDR3 is 13 amino acids. Germline V CDR1 and CDR2: WSHSY, SAAADI. CDR3 sequence: CAGGTGRDSPLHF. The CDR3 region has the DNA TGCGCCGGGGGGACAGGGAGGGATTCACCCCTCCACTTT.

This clone was recorded once. The chain employs TRBV5-1 and TRBJ2-7, with 9 bases aligning to TRBD2. With V trimmed by 4 bases and J by 5 bases, 13 bases remained unmatched. Per the germline V gene, CDR1 is SGHRS and CDR2 is YFSETQ. The CDR3 extends over 16 amino acids. CDR3 sequence (DNA): TGCGCCAGCAGCCCAGGACTAGCGCGATCACTGAACGAGCAGTACTTC. Translated: CASSPGLARSLNEQYF.

This clone came up a few times. The CDR3 spells CASSSRDRDRTGELFF. The CDR3 DNA is TGTGCCAGCAGCTCAAGGGACAGGGATCGTACCGGGGAGCTGTTTTTT. V and J are TRBV11-2 and TRBJ2-2; 9 nucleotides agree with TRBD1. The CDR3 totals 16 residues. Germline V gene lookup returns CDR1 SGHAT and CDR2 FQNNGV. The V segment lost 4 bases and the J segment 5 bases; nucleotides outside the gene matches: 8.

The chain carries TRBV11-2 and TRBJ1-2; no clear D gene. V was shortened by 0 bases and J by 5 bases, with 7 bases between the two germline ends. The CDR3 has 13 residues. From germline, CDR1 is SGHAT and CDR2 FQNNGV. CDR3 coding DNA: TGTGCCAGCAGCTTAGAGGCGGCTTATGGCTACACCTTC. Protein sequence: CASSLEAAYGYTF.

The chain employs TRBV11-2 and TRBJ2-5, with D tentatively TRBD1 (9 bases). The germline V gene has CDR1 SGHAT and CDR2 FQNNGV. The CDR3 is 17 amino acids. V lost 0 bases, J lost 7 bases, and 21 bases lay in between. This CDR3 reads CASSLDGGGTGGRTQYF. The CDR3 nucleotides are TGTGCCAGCAGCTTAGACGGGGGGGGCACAGGGGGCCGGACCCAGTACTTC.

The gene calls are TRBV6-6 and TRBJ2-2; 7 positions agree with TRBD1. The CDR3 runs 14 residues. V was pared by 7 bases and J by 5 bases, with 7 bases of the junction left unmatched. The germline gives CDR1 MNHNY, CDR2 SVGAGI (reference sequence). CDR3 in DNA: TGTGCCAGCAAGACGGGACAGAGAACCGGGGAGCTGTTTTTT. This encodes CASKTGQRTGELFF.

The chain joins TRBV2 to TRBJ1-6, with D tentatively TRBD1 (6 bases). The germline V gene encodes CDR1 SNHLY and CDR2 FYNNEI. V dropped 3 bases and J dropped 10 bases, with 13 bases sitting between them. The CDR3 sequence is 14 residues long. The DNA of the CDR3 is TGTGCCAGCAGTGAGGGCAGGGGAGTCTCACCCCTCCACTTT. It encodes CASSEGRGVSPLHF.

Only one count was recorded for this clone. CDR3 residues: CASTGQVNTEAFF. CDR3 sequence (DNA): TGTGCCAGCACCGGACAGGTAAACACTGAAGCTTTCTTT. The chain links TRBV28 to TRBJ1-1; 7 nucleotides agree with TRBD1. CDR3 size: 13 residues. Germline values: CDR1 MDHEN, CDR2 SYDVKM. V shed 7 bases and J 2 bases; nucleotides not matched to a gene: 4.

V and J are TRBV29-1 and TRBJ2-3; the match to TRBD2 covers 11 bases. V shed 5 bases, J shed 3 bases, and the junction held 7 bases outside the gene matches. CDR1 and CDR2 from the germline V gene are SQVTM and ANQGSEA. CDR3 length: 15 residues. CDR3: CSVTILAGVTDTQYF. DNA for the CDR3: TGCAGCGTTACCATACTAGCGGGAGTAACAGATACGCAGTATTTT.

The CDR3 bases are TGCGCCAGCAGCTCCCGGGGGCAGGGGGCCTTTGAAGCTTTCTTT. This codes for CASSSRGQGAFEAFF. The chain employs TRBV5-1 and TRBJ1-1, with TRBD1 matching over 8 bases. Trimming at V came to 3 bases and at J to 7 bases, leaving 11 bases not matched to a gene. The CDR3 length is 15 residues. Looked up from germline, CDR1 is SGHRS and CDR2 is YFSETQ.

The J gene is TRBJ2-5, the V gene TRBV7-2, with 9 bases aligning to TRBD2. The CDR3 is 14 amino acids. The germline V gene has CDR1 SGHTA and CDR2 FQGNSA. V gave up 3 bases and J gave up 3 bases; unmatched junction bases: 2. CDR3 sequence reads: CASSFLAGEETQYF. The CDR3 DNA reads TGTGCCAGCAGCTTTTTAGCGGGAGAAGAGACCCAGTACTTC.

In its sample, this clone ranks as large. The CDR3 end shows no conserved phenylalanine or tryptophan, and so a read error is likely. The limits of the CDR3 on the DNA are not certain, so only TCRdb's listed CDR3 is given. The chain carries TRBV24-1 and TRBJ1-2; the table's D call, TRBD1, was not checked against the DNA. Germline V CDR1 and CDR2: KGHDR, SFDVKD. With termini counted, the CDR3 has 10 amino acids. The CDR3 here is CATSARQPGR.

The rearrangement links TRBV28 to TRBJ1-4, with TRBD1 as a possible D gene (5 bases). Trimming left V 3 bases short and J 10 bases short, with 9 bases between. This CDR3 region has 12 residues. CDR1 is MDHEN and CDR2 is SYDVKM in the germline V gene. The CDR3 spells CASSLQGRKLFF. The CDR3 nucleotides are TGTGCCAGCAGTTTGCAGGGTCGAAAACTGTTTTTT.

The V and J genes are TRBV7-8 and TRBJ1-1; 7 nucleotides align to TRBD1. This CDR3 contains 17 residues. Germline trimming cut 5 bases from V and 0 bases from J; bases unmatched to any gene: 12. Germline CDR1 is SGHVS and CDR2 is FQNEAQ. For the CDR3, the DNA is TGTGCCAGCAGCCGCGGACAGGCATATGGAATGAACACTGAAGCTTTCTTT. Encoded protein: CASSRGQAYGMNTEAFF.

CDR3 sequence reads: CASSRRGRAGETQYF. CDR3 DNA: TGTGCCAGCAGCAGGCGAGGGAGGGCCGGGGAGACCCAGTACTTC. V usage is TRBV9 and J usage is TRBJ2-5, with 7 bases matching TRBD2. This CDR3 has 15 amino acids. Germline CDR1 is SGDLS and CDR2 is YYNGEE. V was clipped by 4 bases and J by 5 bases; unmatched bases: 11.